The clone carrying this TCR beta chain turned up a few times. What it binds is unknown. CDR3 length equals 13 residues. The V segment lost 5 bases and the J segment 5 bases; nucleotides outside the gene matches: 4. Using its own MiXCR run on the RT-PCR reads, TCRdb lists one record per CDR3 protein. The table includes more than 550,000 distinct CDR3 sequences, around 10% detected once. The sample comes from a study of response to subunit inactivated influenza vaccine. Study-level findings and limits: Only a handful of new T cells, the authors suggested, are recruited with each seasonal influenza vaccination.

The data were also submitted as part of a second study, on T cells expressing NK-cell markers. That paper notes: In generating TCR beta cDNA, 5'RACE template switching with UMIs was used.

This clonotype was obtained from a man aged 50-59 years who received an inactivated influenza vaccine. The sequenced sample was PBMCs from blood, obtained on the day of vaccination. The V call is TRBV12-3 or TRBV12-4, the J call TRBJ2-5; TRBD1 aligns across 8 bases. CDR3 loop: CASSPRDRETQYF. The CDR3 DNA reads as TGTGCCAGCAGTCCGAGGGACAGGGAGACCCAGTACTTC.